The rows below give T cell receptor beta chains drawn from one sample of a study of T cell responses to AZD1222 COVID-19 vaccine. Only in-frame clones appear in the TCRdb table, and some are missing; sequencing was by immunoSEQ multiplex PCR. The sample carries about 150,000 clones, 91% recorded once. Sequencing was performed on peripheral blood, taken on day 0 of AZD1222 vaccination. These TCRs come from an adult in good health. Each CDR3 is given with its conserved first and last residue. The D gene is left open where the match is weak. A clone size is listed for some rows: how often the clone was seen (once, few, many), or a class if it is expanded.

d_gene: .; v_gene: TRBV19; abundance: .; j_gene: TRBJ2-3; CDR3aa: CASTSRQTSTDTQYF; CDR3nt: TGTGCCAGTACTTCGCGGCAAACTAGCACAGATACGCAGTATTTT
d_gene: .; v_gene: TRBV7-3; abundance: .; j_gene: TRBJ2-7; CDR3aa: CASSAHSLIRGADYEQYF; CDR3nt: TGTGCCAGCAGCGCCCATTCCCTCATAAGGGGGGCGGACTACGAGCAGTACTTC
d_gene: .; v_gene: TRBV7-2; abundance: once; j_gene: TRBJ2-3; CDR3aa: CASSLDPRSTDTQYF; CDR3nt: TGTGCCAGCAGCTTAGATCCCAGGAGCACAGATACGCAGTATTTT
d_gene: .; v_gene: TRBV7-2; abundance: .; j_gene: TRBJ1-3; CDR3aa: CASSLVGSSGNTIYF; CDR3nt: TGTGCCAGCAGCTTAGTGGGGAGCTCTGGAAACACCATATATTTT
d_gene: TRBD2; v_gene: TRBV4-3; abundance: few; j_gene: TRBJ2-7; CDR3aa: CASSPGGSTYEQYF; CDR3nt: TGCGCCAGCAGCCCCGGGGGGTCTACCTACGAGCAGTACTTC
d_gene: .; v_gene: TRBV30; abundance: .; j_gene: TRBJ1-4; CDR3aa: CAWSVIGRGGEKLFF; CDR3nt: TGTGCCTGGAGTGTAATAGGTCGGGGAGGCGAAAAACTGTTTTTT
d_gene: .; v_gene: TRBV28; abundance: once; j_gene: TRBJ2-5; CDR3aa: CASSLGETQYF; CDR3nt: TGTGCCAGCAGTTTAGGGGAGACCCAGTACTTC
d_gene: TRBD1; v_gene: TRBV19; abundance: .; j_gene: TRBJ1-1; CDR3aa: CASRLGQGRTEAFF; CDR3nt: TGTGCCAGTAGACTTGGACAGGGCAGAACTGAAGCTTTCTTT
d_gene: TRBD1; v_gene: TRBV24-1; abundance: once; j_gene: TRBJ2-2; CDR3aa: CATSDEGQGALVSTGELFF; CDR3nt: TGTGCCACCAGTGATGAGGGACAGGGGGCGCTTGTCAGCACCGGGGAGCTGTTTTTT
d_gene: .; v_gene: TRBV5-1; abundance: .; j_gene: TRBJ1-1; CDR3aa: CASSFFPGEAFF; CDR3nt: TGCGCCAGCAGCTTTTTCCCAGGAGAAGCTTTCTTT
d_gene: .; v_gene: TRBV30; abundance: .; j_gene: TRBJ2-7; CDR3aa: CAWRQGRGDEQYF; CDR3nt: TGTGCCTGGAGACAGGGTAGGGGGGACGAGCAGTACTTC
d_gene: .; v_gene: TRBV11-3; abundance: .; j_gene: TRBJ2-2; CDR3aa: CASSGAGADTGELFF; CDR3nt: TGTGCCAGCAGCGGCGCGGGGGCGGACACCGGGGAGCTGTTTTTT
d_gene: .; v_gene: TRBV28; abundance: .; j_gene: TRBJ1-2; CDR3aa: CALFGTNYGYTF; CDR3nt: TGTGCCCTATTCGGGACAAACTATGGCTACACCTTC
d_gene: .; v_gene: TRBV28; abundance: .; j_gene: TRBJ1-2; CDR3aa: CASIQTLANYGYTF; CDR3nt: TGTGCCAGCATCCAGACTTTAGCTAACTATGGCTACACCTTC
d_gene: .; v_gene: TRBV6-1; abundance: .; j_gene: TRBJ1-5; CDR3aa: CASSEDWGRSNQPQHF; CDR3nt: TGTGCCAGCAGTGAAGACTGGGGACGGAGCAATCAGCCCCAGCATTTT
d_gene: TRBD2; v_gene: TRBV10-2; abundance: .; j_gene: TRBJ2-1; CDR3aa: CASSESLIRRLAELGANEQFF; CDR3nt: TGCGCCAGCAGTGAGTCTTTAATTAGGAGACTAGCGGAGCTCGGGGCCAATGAGCAGTTCTTC
d_gene: .; v_gene: TRBV27; abundance: .; j_gene: TRBJ2-2; CDR3aa: CASRGGINTGELFF; CDR3nt: TGTGCCAGCAGGGGCGGGATCAACACCGGGGAGCTGTTTTTT
d_gene: .; v_gene: TRBV6-2/TRBV6-3; abundance: .; j_gene: TRBJ1-2; CDR3aa: CASSYNRFSRDNYGYTF; CDR3nt: TGTGCCAGCAGTTACAATCGATTCTCCAGGGATAACTATGGCTACACCTTC
d_gene: TRBD1; v_gene: TRBV30; abundance: .; j_gene: TRBJ2-7; CDR3aa: CAWRLGQAAYEQYF; CDR3nt: TGTGCCTGGAGACTGGGACAGGCGGCCTACGAGCAGTACTTC
d_gene: .; v_gene: TRBV6-5; abundance: .; j_gene: TRBJ1-2; CDR3aa: CASIGVYGYTF; CDR3nt: TGTGCCAGCATAGGGGTTTATGGCTACACCTTC
d_gene: .; v_gene: TRBV28; abundance: .; j_gene: TRBJ2-5; CDR3aa: CASNSGETQYF; CDR3nt: TGTGCCAGCAACAGTGGGGAGACCCAGTACTTC
d_gene: TRBD1; v_gene: TRBV24-1; abundance: once; j_gene: TRBJ1-2; CDR3aa: CATSALGTGVYGYTF; CDR3nt: TGTGCCACCAGTGCTCTAGGGACAGGGGTCTATGGCTACACCTTC
d_gene: TRBD1; v_gene: TRBV5-1; abundance: .; j_gene: TRBJ1-5; CDR3aa: CASSFGTGDQPQHF; CDR3nt: TGCGCCAGCAGCTTCGGGACAGGGGATCAGCCCCAGCATTTT
d_gene: TRBD2; v_gene: TRBV7-6; abundance: .; j_gene: TRBJ2-5; CDR3aa: CASSSLGGLEETQYF; CDR3nt: TGTGCCAGCAGCTCCCTCGGGGGGTTGGAAGAGACCCAGTACTTC
d_gene: .; v_gene: TRBV7-2; abundance: .; j_gene: TRBJ2-1; CDR3aa: CASGFMYNEQFF; CDR3nt: TGTGCCAGCGGATTCATGTACAATGAGCAGTTCTTC
d_gene: .; v_gene: TRBV6-5; abundance: .; j_gene: TRBJ1-1; CDR3aa: CASSYKWGAGNTEAFF; CDR3nt: TGTGCCAGCAGTTACAAGTGGGGCGCCGGGAACACTGAAGCTTTCTTT
d_gene: .; v_gene: TRBV19; abundance: .; j_gene: TRBJ1-5; CDR3aa: CASSDRRNQPQHF; CDR3nt: TGTGCCAGTAGCGACAGGAGAAATCAGCCCCAGCATTTT
d_gene: .; v_gene: TRBV6-4; abundance: .; j_gene: TRBJ1-2; CDR3aa: CASSIRKGSGYTF; CDR3nt: TGTGCCAGCAGCATAAGAAAGGGCTCTGGCTACACCTTC
d_gene: .; v_gene: TRBV21-1; abundance: .; j_gene: TRBJ1-1; CDR3aa: CASIPRGLQKNTEAFF; CDR3nt: TGTGCCAGCATTCCCAGGGGCCTACAGAAGAACACTGAAGCTTTCTTT
d_gene: TRBD1; v_gene: TRBV7-2; abundance: .; j_gene: TRBJ2-1; CDR3aa: CASSLALDRAGDEQFF; CDR3nt: TGTGCCAGCAGCTTAGCCCTAGACAGGGCGGGCGATGAGCAGTTCTTC
d_gene: .; v_gene: TRBV10-3; abundance: .; j_gene: TRBJ1-1; CDR3aa: CAISDKGFTEAFF; CDR3nt: TGTGCCATCAGTGATAAGGGATTCACTGAAGCTTTCTTT